Listed below are T cell receptor beta chains from one sample, sequenced in a study of T-cell memory formation after mild COVID-19. TCRdb recomputed calls from the 5' RACE reads with MiXCR, one row per CDR3 protein. The repertoire consists of roughly 150,000 distinct CDR3 sequences, with under 15% occurring once and the leading ten covering 2.5% to 3.5%. The sample taken for sequencing was PBMCs or a T cell subset sorted from them (not recorded which). The source of these receptors is a man aged 18 to 30 who had mild COVID-19 (a few samples of this study predate the infection). Cell type and time point are not known. CDR3s include the opening cysteine and the closing phenylalanine or tryptophan. The D gene is left open where the match is weak. For some rows the clone size is stated as once, few or many, or as a class when expanded; others skip it.

j_gene,d_gene,v_gene,abundance,CDR3aa,CDR3nt
TRBJ2-2,.,TRBV6-5,.,CASSYFPTLDPDTGELFF,TGTGCCAGCAGTTACTTCCCGACCCTCGACCCAGATACCGGGGAGCTGTTTTTT
TRBJ2-5,.,TRBV4-3,.,CASSQDPRIWETQYF,TGCGCCAGCAGCCAAGACCCTAGAATCTGGGAGACCCAGTACTTC
TRBJ1-1,.,TRBV7-9,many,CASSLTFYNTEAFF,TGTGCCAGCAGCTTGACCTTTTACAACACTGAAGCTTTCTTT
TRBJ2-5,TRBD2,TRBV29-1,.,CSVSAGSETQYF,TGCAGCGTCTCAGCGGGGAGCGAGACCCAGTACTTC
TRBJ1-1,TRBD1,TRBV7-3,few,CASSLSQGEAFF,TGTGCCAGCAGCTTATCACAGGGGGAAGCTTTCTTT
TRBJ2-5,.,TRBV5-1,many,CASRRESVGETQYF,TGCGCCAGCAGAAGGGAATCGGTTGGAGAGACCCAGTACTTC
TRBJ2-5,.,TRBV20-1,.,CRALGGETQYF,TGCAGGGCCCTGGGGGGTGAGACCCAGTACTTC
TRBJ2-6,.,TRBV4-2,few,CASSQAYQRTPSGANVLTF,TGTGCCAGCAGCCAAGCATACCAGAGGACACCCTCTGGGGCCAACGTCCTGACTTTC
TRBJ1-4,.,TRBV5-1,.,CASSPGTGPNEKLFF,TGCGCCAGCAGCCCCGGCACAGGGCCTAATGAAAAACTGTTTTTT
TRBJ1-4,TRBD1,TRBV6-5,few,CASRAGGLEKLFF,TGTGCCAGCAGAGCAGGGGGCCTTGAAAAACTGTTTTTT
TRBJ2-5,TRBD2,TRBV12-3/TRBV12-4,many,CASSPKAGGGGETQYF,TGTGCCAGCAGTCCAAAAGCTGGGGGGGGAGGAGAGACCCAGTACTTC
TRBJ2-7,TRBD1,TRBV5-1,.,CASSPEGTGTHEQYF,TGCGCCAGCAGCCCGGAAGGGACAGGGACCCACGAGCAGTACTTC
TRBJ2-7,TRBD1,TRBV30,.,CAWKGDREGAYEQYF,TGTGCCTGGAAGGGGGACAGGGAGGGGGCCTACGAGCAGTACTTC
TRBJ2-2,TRBD1,TRBV5-1,.,CASSWTGGDWTGELFF,TGCGCCAGCAGCTGGACAGGGGGGGACTGGACCGGGGAGCTGTTTTTT
TRBJ2-3,.,TRBV12-3/TRBV12-4,.,CASSLMGTRSKYF,TGTGCCAGCAGTTTAATGGGGACCCGTTCTAAGTATTTT
TRBJ2-3,.,TRBV24-1,.,CATSDLQFGSTDTQYF,TGTGCCACCAGTGATTTGCAGTTCGGTAGCACAGATACGCAGTATTTT
TRBJ1-6,TRBD1,TRBV7-9,few,CASSLTGDSPLHF,TGTGCCAGCAGCCTGACAGGGGACTCACCCCTCCACTTT
TRBJ2-6,.,TRBV10-3,many,CAISEIRRISGANVLTF,TGTGCCATCAGTGAGATTCGACGGATCTCTGGGGCCAACGTCCTGACTTTC
TRBJ2-4,TRBD2,TRBV29-1,.,CSVTPTRAGDIQYF,TGCAGCGTTACCCCGACTAGGGCGGGGGACATTCAGTACTTC
TRBJ1-1,TRBD1,TRBV6-5,few,CASSYADRGGTEAFF,TGTGCCAGCAGTTACGCAGACAGGGGGGGCACTGAAGCTTTCTTT
TRBJ2-3,.,TRBV7-2,.,CASSSPNTDTQYF,TGTGCCAGCAGCTCCCCTAACACAGATACGCAGTATTTT
TRBJ2-1,.,TRBV3-2,.,CASSQDRSGGGFFSYNEQFF,TGTGCCAGCAGCCAAGATCGGAGCGGGGGGGGATTTTTTTCCTACAATGAGCAGTTCTTC
TRBJ2-1,TRBD1,TRBV11-3,.,CASSLAGTEENEQFF,TGTGCCAGCAGCTTAGCCGGGACAGAAGAAAATGAGCAGTTCTTC
TRBJ2-3,TRBD2,TRBV7-9,many,CASSPKGSGGAGGDTQYF,TGTGCCAGCAGCCCCAAGGGTAGCGGGGGCGCCGGGGGAGATACGCAGTATTTT
TRBJ2-1,.,TRBV20-1,many,CSAMGGFPLDREQFF,TGCAGTGCTATGGGAGGCTTCCCGTTGGATAGGGAGCAGTTCTTC
TRBJ1-2,.,TRBV7-2,many,CASSLVGRADGYTF,TGTGCCAGCAGCTTAGTGGGCAGGGCTGATGGCTACACCTTC
TRBJ2-1,TRBD2,TRBV12-3/TRBV12-4,many,CASSPGTSGGNEQFF,TGTGCCAGCAGTCCCGGGACTAGCGGTGGAAATGAGCAGTTCTTC
TRBJ1-5,.,TRBV18,.,CASSQGQLSSQPQHF,TGTGCCAGCTCACAAGGGCAACTTTCAAGCCAGCCCCAGCATTTT
TRBJ2-3,.,TRBV7-2,.,CASSGDRGRGTQYF,TGTGCCAGCAGCGGGGATCGGGGTCGGGGTACGCAGTATTTT
TRBJ2-1,.,TRBV5-1,.,CASSLQGGSYNEQFF,TGCGCCAGCAGCTTGCAGGGAGGCTCCTACAATGAGCAGTTCTTC
TRBJ1-5,TRBD1,TRBV7-9,few,CASSLGLGQGNQPQHF,TGTGCCAGCAGCCTAGGCCTCGGACAGGGCAATCAGCCCCAGCATTTT
TRBJ2-5,TRBD2,TRBV20-1,many,CSAGGLAGNKETQYF,TGCAGTGCTGGAGGACTAGCGGGGAACAAAGAGACCCAGTACTTC
TRBJ2-3,TRBD2,TRBV20-1,.,CSAREGASGGADTQYF,TGCAGTGCCAGAGAAGGGGCTAGCGGGGGTGCAGATACGCAGTATTTT
TRBJ1-3,.,TRBV7-9,.,CASSPRLSSGNTIYF,TGTGCCAGCAGCCCCAGGTTAAGCTCTGGAAACACCATATATTTT
TRBJ2-1,.,TRBV7-8,many,CASSPVWVEQFF,TGTGCCAGCAGCCCCGTCTGGGTTGAGCAGTTCTTC
TRBJ2-2,.,TRBV5-1,many,CASSLYGGSIGELFF,TGCGCCAGCAGCCTTTACGGGGGATCGATCGGGGAGCTGTTTTTT
TRBJ1-1,TRBD1,TRBV20-1,few,CSADPRTGQTEAFF,TGCAGTGCTGACCCACGGACAGGGCAAACTGAAGCTTTCTTT
TRBJ2-5,.,TRBV6-5,.,CASRTSLAVSTQYF,TGTGCCAGCAGGACCTCACTAGCCGTGTCGACCCAGTACTTC
TRBJ2-3,.,TRBV7-9,many,CASSRGGPTDTQYF,TGTGCCAGCAGTCGCGGCGGGCCCACAGATACGCAGTATTTT
TRBJ2-2,TRBD1,TRBV7-7,.,CASSATGAPAPGELFF,TGTGCCAGCAGCGCGACAGGGGCCCCCGCCCCCGGGGAGCTGTTTTTT
TRBJ2-3,.,TRBV7-3,many,CASSLGREDTQYF,TGTGCCAGCAGCTTAGGCAGGGAGGATACGCAGTATTTT
TRBJ2-3,.,TRBV5-1,many,CASSWEGADTQYF,TGCGCCAGCAGCTGGGAGGGGGCAGATACGCAGTATTTT
TRBJ2-3,.,TRBV4-3,.,CASSKAPFPVTDTQYF,TGCGCCAGCAGCAAGGCCCCATTTCCTGTGACAGATACGCAGTATTTT
TRBJ1-6,TRBD1,TRBV20-1,.,CSAGPRDRGQRRSYNSPLHF,TGCAGTGCTGGACCCCGGGACAGGGGCCAACGACGCTCCTATAATTCACCCCTCCACTTT
TRBJ2-3,.,TRBV5-1,few,CASSLATSSDTQYF,TGCGCCAGCAGCTTGGCCACTAGCTCAGATACGCAGTATTTT
TRBJ2-1,.,TRBV11-2,few,CASTSPARLVDEQFF,TGTGCCAGCACCTCCCCGGCTAGGCTGGTTGATGAGCAGTTCTTC
TRBJ2-2,.,TRBV4-3,.,CASSKDGDTGELFF,TGCGCCAGCAGCAAAGATGGGGATACCGGGGAGCTGTTTTTT
TRBJ2-5,TRBD1,TRBV24-1,.,CATSDFGTGRLETQYF,TGTGCCACCAGTGATTTCGGGACAGGACGGTTGGAGACCCAGTACTTC
TRBJ2-2,TRBD1,TRBV5-1,medium-sized,CASSPQGPTGELFF,TGCGCCAGCAGCCCACAGGGGCCCACCGGGGAGCTGTTTTTT
TRBJ1-6,.,TRBV6-5,few,CASSYSIGAGGSPLHF,TGTGCCAGCAGTTACTCGATAGGGGCAGGAGGCTCACCCCTCCACTTT
TRBJ1-1,.,TRBV20-1,.,CSARVQGSAEAFF,TGCAGTGCTAGAGTGCAGGGTTCGGCTGAAGCTTTCTTT
TRBJ2-5,.,TRBV27,few,CASRHRGGETQYF,TGTGCCAGCAGGCATAGGGGAGGAGAGACCCAGTACTTC
TRBJ1-1,.,TRBV12-3/TRBV12-4,.,CASSSGLGGGMNTEAFF,TGTGCCAGCAGTTCTGGGCTGGGGGGAGGGATGAACACTGAAGCTTTCTTT